The rows below give T cell receptor beta chains drawn from one sample of a study of blood T cell repertoires in COVID-19. TCRdb's table, derived via immunoSEQ multiplex PCR, lists solely in-frame clones and lacks some. This sample carries more than 90,000 clones, more than 70% of them seen once, and the ten largest clones take more than 9%. Sample: peripheral blood. The receptors stem from a woman in her 30s with acute or convalescent COVID-19. Each CDR3 is given with its conserved first and last residue. A D gene is named only where the DNA matches it firmly. Expanded clones get a size class; other rows say once, few or many, or leave the size out.

CDR3 length	clone size	V gene	D gene	J gene	CDR3 DNA	CDR3 protein
14	.	TRBV4-1	.	TRBJ1-4	TGCGCCAGCAGCCAAGGCTCGGTAATGAAAAAGCTGTTTTTT	CASSQGSVMKKLFF
14	.	TRBV7-9	.	TRBJ1-3	TGTGCCAGCAGCCCAGGTGAATCTGGAAACACCATATATTTT	CASSPGESGNTIYF
17	medium-sized	TRBV6-2/TRBV6-3	TRBD1	TRBJ2-7	TGTGCCAGCAGTTACCAAAGTCAGTTGGGACAGGGTGGCGAGCAGTACTTC	CASSYQSQLGQGGEQYF
14	.	TRBV5-1	.	TRBJ2-4	TGCGCCAGCAGCGGGGGCGGCCTCGGAGACATTCAGTACTTC	CASSGGGLGDIQYF
15	.	TRBV7-9	TRBD1	TRBJ1-5	TGTGCCAGCAGCGCCATGACAGGGGGGAATCAGCCCCAGCATTTT	CASSAMTGGNQPQHF
16	.	TRBV28	.	TRBJ1-4	TGTGCCAGCAGCGCACCACTTCCTCCAGGGCGGGAAAAACTGTTTTTT	CASSAPLPPGREKLFF
20	.	TRBV14	TRBD1	TRBJ2-1	TGTGCCAGCAGCCAAGTCATTACACAGGGGCTTACCAGCTCCTACAATGAGCAGTTCTTC	CASSQVITQGLTSSYNEQFF
15	.	TRBV6-5	.	TRBJ1-4	TGTGCCAGCAGTTACCGGTCGGGAGTGGATGAAAAACTGTTTTTT	CASSYRSGVDEKLFF
13	.	TRBV3-1/TRBV3-2	.	TRBJ2-3	TGTGCCAGCAGCCCCACAGGAGGGGATACGCAGTATTTT	CASSPTGGDTQYF
15	few	TRBV30	.	TRBJ1-6	TGTGCCTGGAGTCGCGAGAGCTCCTATAATTCACCCCTCCACTTT	CAWSRESSYNSPLHF
15	.	TRBV27	TRBD1	TRBJ1-1	TGTGCCAGCAGTCTCTCAGGGGGCGAGGTCACTGAAGCTTTCTTT	CASSLSGGEVTEAFF
15	.	TRBV9	.	TRBJ1-1	TGTGCCAGCAGCGTAGGTCAGACAGGGAACACTGAAGCTTTCTTT	CASSVGQTGNTEAFF
12	.	TRBV12-3/TRBV12-4	TRBD2	TRBJ2-3	TGTGCCAGCAGTTTGGGACTAAACTCGCAGTATTTT	CASSLGLNSQYF
15	once	TRBV5-8	TRBD1	TRBJ2-1	TGTGCCAGCAGCTTCGACAGGGTCGTGGGCAATGAGCAGTTCTTC	CASSFDRVVGNEQFF
11	.	TRBV30	.	TRBJ2-1	TGTGCCTGGCAGTCCTACAATGAGCAGTTCTTC	CAWQSYNEQFF
19	.	TRBV7-8	.	TRBJ1-1	TGTGCCAGCAGCTCCCCTCCCACTCTACAGGCCACCCCTAATACTGAAGCTTTCTTT	CASSSPPTLQATPNTEAFF
12	.	TRBV3-1/TRBV3-2	.	TRBJ2-2	TGTGCCAGCAGCCCCCACAGCGGGGAGCTGTTTTTT	CASSPHSGELFF
13	.	TRBV7-3	.	TRBJ2-5	TGTGCCAGCAGCCAGACTAGTTTAGAGACCCAGTACTTC	CASSQTSLETQYF
13	.	TRBV5-1	.	TRBJ1-5	TGCGCCAGCAGCTTGGGAAGCGGTCAGCCCCAGCATTTT	CASSLGSGQPQHF
17	.	TRBV5-1	TRBD1	TRBJ1-2	TGCGCCAGCAGCTTGGCGACAGGGGCGCAAGCTAACTATGGCTACACCTTC	CASSLATGAQANYGYTF
16	.	TRBV6-6	TRBD1	TRBJ2-3	TGTGCCAGCAGTTACCCGGAAGCCACAGGGGACCACACGCAGTATTTT	CASSYPEATGDHTQYF
15	.	TRBV6-5	TRBD1	TRBJ1-4	TGTGCCAGCAGTCCACGGACAGGCTTATCTGAAAAACTGTTTTTT	CASSPRTGLSEKLFF
12	.	TRBV28	.	TRBJ1-5	TGTGCCAGCAGTTTACAAAATCGGGGATGGCATTTT	CASSLQNRGWHF
16	once	TRBV3-1/TRBV3-2	.	TRBJ1-2	TGTGCCAGCAGCCAAAAGGCAGTGGAGGGGTGGCTAGGCCCCACCTTC	CASSQKAVEGWLGPTF
15	few	TRBV28	.	TRBJ1-4	TGTGCCAGCAGCAAAACAGGGTCGACTAATGAAAAACTGTTTTTT	CASSKTGSTNEKLFF
17	.	TRBV28	.	TRBJ1-1	TGTGCCAGCCAAGGGAGGGGGGTCTCATCTAGGAACACTGAAGCTTTCTTT	CASQGRGVSSRNTEAFF
19	.	TRBV7-8	TRBD1	TRBJ2-4	TGTGCCAGCAGCTTAGGAGGACCGGGACAGGGGGCACCCAAAAACATTCAGTACTTC	CASSLGGPGQGAPKNIQYF
16	.	TRBV10-3	.	TRBJ1-5	TGTGCCATCAGTGAGTCAGGAGGGAACTTAAATCAGCCCCAGCATTTT	CAISESGGNLNQPQHF
15	.	TRBV5-1	.	TRBJ1-2	TGCGCCAGCAGCTTGGAGGAAGGGGAGGACTATGGCTACACCTTC	CASSLEEGEDYGYTF
15	.	TRBV20-1	TRBD2	TRBJ2-1	TGCAGTGCCAGTTCTAGCGGGGGCTCCTACAATGAGCAGTTCTTC	CSASSSGGSYNEQFF
15	.	TRBV27	.	TRBJ2-1	TGTGCCAGTTCGGCAGGGGCCCTTTCCTACAATGAGCAGTTCTTC	CASSAGALSYNEQFF
13	.	TRBV11-2	.	TRBJ2-7	TGTGCCAGCAGCTTCCGACTGACCTACGAGCAGTACTTC	CASSFRLTYEQYF
15	once	TRBV6-5	TRBD1	TRBJ2-3	TGTGCCAGCAGTTCCGACGGACAGGTCACAGATACGCAGTATTTT	CASSSDGQVTDTQYF
14	few	TRBV6-6	.	TRBJ2-7	TGTGCCAGCTGCGTGGGGGGTTTGGGCTACGAGCAGTACTTC	CASCVGGLGYEQYF
14	.	TRBV24-1	TRBD2	TRBJ2-3	TGTGCCACCGGGGGGGGAAGGCGCACAGATACGCAGTATTTT	CATGGGRRTDTQYF
15	.	TRBV9	TRBD1	TRBJ2-5	TGTGCCAGCAGCGTTCGACAGGGTACGGGGGAGACCCAGTACTTC	CASSVRQGTGETQYF
11	.	TRBV29-1	.	TRBJ1-2	TGCAGCGTCAACTATCTGAATGGCTACACCTTC	CSVNYLNGYTF
14	few	TRBV27	TRBD1	TRBJ1-1	TGTGCCAGCAGTCCACAGGGGCCTGGCACTGAAGCTTTCTTT	CASSPQGPGTEAFF
15	.	TRBV27	TRBD1	TRBJ2-5	TGTGCCAGCAGTTCGGGACAGAAGACGCAAGAGACCCAGTACTTC	CASSSGQKTQETQYF
15	.	TRBV21-1	.	TRBJ2-7	TGTGCCAGCAGCAAAGCAAAGACAGGGGCTCCGGAGCAGTACTTC	CASSKAKTGAPEQYF
14	.	TRBV10-3	.	TRBJ1-1	TGTGCCATCAGTGGGAGGGCGATGAACACTGAAGCTTTCTTT	CAISGRAMNTEAFF
16	once	TRBV27	.	TRBJ1-4	TGTGCCAGCAGGGACACGGTCGTCGCAACTAATGAAAAACTGTTTTTT	CASRDTVVATNEKLFF
14	.	TRBV19	TRBD1	TRBJ2-4	TGTGCCAGTAGCCCCTCTACCGGGACAGGCGAAGGGTACTTC	CASSPSTGTGEGYF
13	.	TRBV5-4	TRBD1	TRBJ1-4	TGTGCCAGCAGTCGGGACAGGGATGAAAAACTGTTTTTT	CASSRDRDEKLFF
15	.	TRBV6-5	.	TRBJ1-6	TGTGCCAGCAGTTACTTATACTCCTATAATTCACCCCTCCACTTT	CASSYLYSYNSPLHF
14	.	TRBV7-3	TRBD1	TRBJ1-1	TGTGCCAGCAGCCCACAGGGGGCGTCCACTGAAGCTTTCTTT	CASSPQGASTEAFF
16	.	TRBV7-9	TRBD1	TRBJ1-1	TGTGCCAGCAGCCGAGTCAGGGGGCTATCGGACACTGAAGCTTTCTTT	CASSRVRGLSDTEAFF